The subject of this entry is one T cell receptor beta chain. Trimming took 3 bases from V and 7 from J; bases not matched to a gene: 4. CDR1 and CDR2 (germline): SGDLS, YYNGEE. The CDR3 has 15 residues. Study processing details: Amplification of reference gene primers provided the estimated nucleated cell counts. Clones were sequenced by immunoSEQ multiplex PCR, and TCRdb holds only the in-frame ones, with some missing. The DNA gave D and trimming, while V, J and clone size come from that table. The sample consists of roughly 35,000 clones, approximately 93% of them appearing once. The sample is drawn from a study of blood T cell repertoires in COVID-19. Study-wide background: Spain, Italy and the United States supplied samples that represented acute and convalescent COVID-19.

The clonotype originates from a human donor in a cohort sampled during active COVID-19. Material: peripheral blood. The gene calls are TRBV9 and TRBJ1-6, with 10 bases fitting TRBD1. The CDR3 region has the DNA TGTGCCAGCAGCGGAGGGACAGGGGCCAATTCACCCCTCCACTTT. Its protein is CASSGGTGANSPLHF. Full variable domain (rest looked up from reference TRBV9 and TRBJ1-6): DSGVTQTPKHLITATGQRVTLRCSPRSGDLSVYWYQQSLDQGLQFLIQYYNGEERAKGNILERFSAQQFPDLHSELNLSSLELGDSALYFCASSGGTGANSPLHFGNGTRLTVT.